The rows below give T cell receptor beta chains drawn from one sample of a study of CD8 T cells in Susac syndrome. TCRdb recomputed calls from the immunoSEQ multiplex PCR reads with MiXCR, one row per CDR3 protein. The sample shows 150,000 to 200,000 distinct CDR3 sequences, 95% of them seen only once. The sequencing sample was made of CD4+ T cells from PBMCs. The receptors originated from a human donor with multiple sclerosis. Both conserved end residues are part of each CDR3. The D gene is left open where the match is weak. Clone size is given for some rows only: seen once, a few or many times, or a class if the clone is expanded.

abundance: .
d_gene: .
v_gene: TRBV30
j_gene: TRBJ1-1
CDR3nt: TGTGCCCGTGGAACGGGGTTGAACACTGAAGCTTTCTTT
CDR3aa: CARGTGLNTEAFF

abundance: .
d_gene: .
v_gene: TRBV19
j_gene: TRBJ1-6
CDR3nt: TGTGCCAGTAACGCTTCCCCGGGACGGAGCAAGTCACCCCTCCACTTT
CDR3aa: CASNASPGRSKSPLHF

abundance: .
d_gene: .
v_gene: TRBV5-6
j_gene: TRBJ1-2
CDR3nt: TGTGCCAGCAGCTTGGGGCCACAAGCATATGGCTACACCTTC
CDR3aa: CASSLGPQAYGYTF

abundance: .
d_gene: .
v_gene: TRBV2
j_gene: TRBJ1-1
CDR3nt: TGTGCCAGCAGATTACAGGGGAACACTGAAGCTTTCTTT
CDR3aa: CASRLQGNTEAFF

abundance: .
d_gene: TRBD1
v_gene: TRBV19
j_gene: TRBJ2-2
CDR3nt: TGTGCCAGTAGTGTCCTCCGGGACAGGAACACCGGGGAGCTGTTTTTT
CDR3aa: CASSVLRDRNTGELFF

abundance: .
d_gene: TRBD1
v_gene: TRBV30
j_gene: TRBJ1-4
CDR3nt: TGTGCCTGGAACTCAGGGGGCGATGAAAAACTGTTTTTT
CDR3aa: CAWNSGGDEKLFF

abundance: .
d_gene: .
v_gene: TRBV28
j_gene: TRBJ2-3
CDR3nt: TGTGCCAGCAGTCCCGTGGGCAGGCCGCTTAGCACAGATACGCAGTATTTT
CDR3aa: CASSPVGRPLSTDTQYF

abundance: .
d_gene: .
v_gene: TRBV29-1
j_gene: TRBJ1-4
CDR3nt: TGCAGCGCCCGACAGGTTGGGGAAAAACTGTTTTTT
CDR3aa: CSARQVGEKLFF

abundance: .
d_gene: TRBD2
v_gene: TRBV29-1
j_gene: TRBJ2-3
CDR3nt: TGCAGCGTTGAAAGACTAGCGGGGGGACGCACAGATACGCAGTATTTT
CDR3aa: CSVERLAGGRTDTQYF

abundance: .
d_gene: .
v_gene: TRBV29-1
j_gene: TRBJ1-2
CDR3nt: TGCAGCGTTGAAGAGGGGAACTATGGCTACACCTTC
CDR3aa: CSVEEGNYGYTF

abundance: once
d_gene: .
v_gene: TRBV7-9
j_gene: TRBJ2-1
CDR3nt: TGTGCCAGCAGCTTAGGTGGACAGATCTCCTACAATGAGCAGTTCTTC
CDR3aa: CASSLGGQISYNEQFF

abundance: .
d_gene: .
v_gene: TRBV3-1
j_gene: TRBJ2-7
CDR3nt: TGTGCCAGCAGCCAAGCAACTACCTCCTACGAGCAGTACTTC
CDR3aa: CASSQATTSYEQYF

abundance: once
d_gene: .
v_gene: TRBV20-1
j_gene: TRBJ1-1
CDR3nt: TGCAGTGCTAGAAAGGATCCGGGAGCTTTCTTT
CDR3aa: CSARKDPGAFF

abundance: .
d_gene: TRBD2
v_gene: TRBV27
j_gene: TRBJ2-3
CDR3nt: TGTGCCAGCAGTATCGGGACTAGCGGGGATACGCAGTATTTT
CDR3aa: CASSIGTSGDTQYF

abundance: .
d_gene: .
v_gene: TRBV7-6
j_gene: TRBJ2-7
CDR3nt: TGTGCCAGCAGCTTAGACGAGGTTCTGGACGAGCAGTACTTC
CDR3aa: CASSLDEVLDEQYF

abundance: .
d_gene: .
v_gene: TRBV19
j_gene: TRBJ1-1
CDR3nt: TGTGCCAGTAGTACCCCGTCGGCATTGAACACTGAAGCTTTCTTT
CDR3aa: CASSTPSALNTEAFF

abundance: .
d_gene: TRBD1
v_gene: TRBV20-1
j_gene: TRBJ1-2
CDR3nt: TGCAGTGCTAGTACTACCTCGACAGGGCGCTATGGCTACACCTTC
CDR3aa: CSASTTSTGRYGYTF

abundance: .
d_gene: .
v_gene: TRBV30
j_gene: TRBJ1-5
CDR3nt: TGTGCCTGGAGTCTAGACAGACAGGATATTAGCAATCAGCCCCAGCATTTT
CDR3aa: CAWSLDRQDISNQPQHF

abundance: .
d_gene: .
v_gene: TRBV7-9
j_gene: TRBJ2-3
CDR3nt: TGTGCCAGCACCCCCACAGATACGCAGTATTTT
CDR3aa: CASTPTDTQYF

abundance: .
d_gene: .
v_gene: TRBV5-1
j_gene: TRBJ2-3
CDR3nt: TGCGCCAGCAGCTTTGTGGGGCCCACAGATACGCAGTATTTT
CDR3aa: CASSFVGPTDTQYF

abundance: .
d_gene: .
v_gene: TRBV7-9
j_gene: TRBJ1-1
CDR3nt: TGTGCCAGCAGCTTCCCGACAGGAATGATGGGAGCTTTCTTT
CDR3aa: CASSFPTGMMGAFF

abundance: .
d_gene: .
v_gene: TRBV29-1
j_gene: TRBJ2-4
CDR3nt: TGCAGCGCCATGGGGGGGGCGCTCGAAAACATTCAGTACTTC
CDR3aa: CSAMGGALENIQYF

abundance: .
d_gene: .
v_gene: TRBV12-3/TRBV12-4
j_gene: TRBJ2-7
CDR3nt: TGTGCCAGCAGTTTCGAGGTTGCCTACGAGCAGTACTTC
CDR3aa: CASSFEVAYEQYF

abundance: .
d_gene: TRBD1
v_gene: TRBV3-1
j_gene: TRBJ2-5
CDR3nt: TGTGCCAGCCTCTGGCGGGACAGGGATCAAGAGACCCAGTACTTC
CDR3aa: CASLWRDRDQETQYF

abundance: .
d_gene: .
v_gene: TRBV20-1
j_gene: TRBJ1-1
CDR3nt: TGCAGTGCTAGAGATAGGTTGGTGCGAACTGAAGCTTTCTTT
CDR3aa: CSARDRLVRTEAFF

abundance: once
d_gene: .
v_gene: TRBV12-3/TRBV12-4
j_gene: TRBJ1-1
CDR3nt: TGTGCCAGCACTCCAGACCGTCCACTCACTGAAGCTTTCTTT
CDR3aa: CASTPDRPLTEAFF

abundance: .
d_gene: .
v_gene: TRBV30
j_gene: TRBJ1-5
CDR3nt: TGTGCCTGGAGCTACAGCGTATATCAGCCCCAGCATTTT
CDR3aa: CAWSYSVYQPQHF

abundance: once
d_gene: .
v_gene: TRBV18
j_gene: TRBJ2-7
CDR3nt: TGTGCCAGCTCACCACGGCCTTTGGACTCAACCTACGAGCAGTACTTC
CDR3aa: CASSPRPLDSTYEQYF

abundance: once
d_gene: .
v_gene: TRBV18
j_gene: TRBJ1-2
CDR3nt: TGTGCCAGTTCCCCCGAGGGGGTTCAGGGCTACACCTTC
CDR3aa: CASSPEGVQGYTF

abundance: .
d_gene: TRBD1
v_gene: TRBV7-2
j_gene: TRBJ2-7
CDR3nt: TGTGCCAGCAGCTTAGTTAGGACAGGGCACGAGCAGTACTTC
CDR3aa: CASSLVRTGHEQYF

abundance: once
d_gene: .
v_gene: TRBV20-1
j_gene: TRBJ1-6
CDR3nt: TGCAGTGCCCCGGGGTCTGAATATCGCCTCCACTTT
CDR3aa: CSAPGSEYRLHF

abundance: .
d_gene: TRBD1
v_gene: TRBV15
j_gene: TRBJ1-1
CDR3nt: TGTGCCACCATCAAGTCCCGGACAGGGCGATCGACTGAAGCTTTCTTT
CDR3aa: CATIKSRTGRSTEAFF

abundance: .
d_gene: .
v_gene: TRBV20-1
j_gene: TRBJ1-1
CDR3nt: TGCAGTGCTGTTGTGGGAAGCACTGAAGCTTTCTTT
CDR3aa: CSAVVGSTEAFF

abundance: .
d_gene: .
v_gene: TRBV4-1
j_gene: TRBJ2-3
CDR3nt: TGCGCCAGCAGCCAAGATCCGGGGGCCGGCGGCACAGATACGCAGTATTTT
CDR3aa: CASSQDPGAGGTDTQYF

abundance: .
d_gene: .
v_gene: TRBV5-4
j_gene: TRBJ2-7
CDR3nt: TGTGCCAGCAGCCTTACTAGCCGCGCTGCCTACGAGCAGTACTTC
CDR3aa: CASSLTSRAAYEQYF

abundance: .
d_gene: .
v_gene: TRBV27
j_gene: TRBJ1-6
CDR3nt: TGTGCCAGCAGTTTAGAGGGGCCGTATAATTCACCCCTCCACTTT
CDR3aa: CASSLEGPYNSPLHF

abundance: .
d_gene: .
v_gene: TRBV7-8
j_gene: TRBJ1-2
CDR3nt: TGTGCCAGCACCCCGGGGAGGTTCCCCTATGGCTACACCTTC
CDR3aa: CASTPGRFPYGYTF